Listed below are T cell receptor beta chains from one sample, sequenced in a study of control samples from healthy donors and cancer patients. Profiled with immunoSEQ multiplex PCR; TCRdb holds only in-frame clones, not every one. The sample carries around 64,000 clones, roughly 89% recorded once. What was sequenced was PBMCs. These TCRs come from a man aged 55 to 70 with colorectal cancer. CDR3s include the opening cysteine and the closing phenylalanine or tryptophan. The D gene is left open where the match is weak. Only part of the rows carry a size: once, few, many, or a class if the clone is expanded.

CDR3 protein,CDR3 DNA,J gene,V gene,clone size,D gene
CASSPLPLGNEQFF,TGTGCCAGCAGCCCGCTCCCCCTTGGCAATGAGCAGTTCTTC,TRBJ2-1,TRBV28,.,.
CASSAEGEKLFF,TGTGCCAGCAGCGCCGAAGGTGAAAAACTGTTTTTT,TRBJ1-4,TRBV9,.,.
CASSIGGTTNEKLFF,TGTGCCAGTAGTATCGGCGGCACAACTAATGAAAAACTGTTTTTT,TRBJ1-4,TRBV19,once,.
CASSYDRGYYEQYF,TGTGCCAGCAGTTATGACAGGGGGTACTACGAGCAGTACTTC,TRBJ2-7,TRBV27,.,TRBD1
CASIKDSGGSPLHF,TGTGCCAGCATCAAGGATTCAGGAGGCTCACCCCTCCACTTT,TRBJ1-6,TRBV7-2,.,.
CASATTNGGAITSTDTQYF,TGTGCCAGCGCCACTACCAACGGGGGGGCCATAACTAGCACAGATACGCAGTATTTT,TRBJ2-3,TRBV28,few,TRBD2
CASSLKGLALHF,TGTGCCAGCAGTTTAAAGGGGTTGGCCCTCCACTTT,TRBJ1-6,TRBV12-3/TRBV12-4,.,.
CASTNILRPQGARGGHEQFF,TGTGCCAGCACCAACATTCTTCGGCCCCAGGGCGCGCGGGGGGGCCACGAGCAGTTCTTC,TRBJ2-1,TRBV7-4,once,TRBD2
CASRAGDGVQKTQYF,TGTGCCAGCAGGGCAGGGGATGGTGTACAAAAGACCCAGTACTTC,TRBJ2-5,TRBV2,.,.
CASSPGTGGIGGELFF,TGTGCCAGCAGCCCGGGCACAGGGGGAATTGGCGGGGAGCTGTTTTTT,TRBJ2-2,TRBV7-2,once,TRBD1
CASSQRGGRNSPLHF,TGTGCCAGCAGCCAAAGGGGGGGGCGGAATTCACCCCTCCACTTT,TRBJ1-6,TRBV4-2,.,.
CASSRDSLDTQYF,TGTGCCAGCAGCCGGGACAGCTTAGATACGCAGTATTTT,TRBJ2-3,TRBV7-7,.,TRBD1
CASIQGLAGNIQETQYF,TGTGCCAGCATCCAGGGGCTAGCGGGGAATATACAAGAGACCCAGTACTTC,TRBJ2-5,TRBV7-8,.,TRBD2
CASSLSRQGTPTGELFF,TGTGCCAGCAGTTTATCCCGACAGGGAACCCCCACCGGGGAGCTGTTTTTT,TRBJ2-2,TRBV28,.,TRBD1
CASSLSTYNSPLHF,TGCGCCAGCAGCTTAAGTACCTATAATTCACCCCTCCACTTT,TRBJ1-6,TRBV5-1,.,.
CASSLYESPEQYF,TGTGCCAGCAGCTTATATGAGAGTCCCGAGCAGTACTTC,TRBJ2-7,TRBV7-2,.,.
CASSSAPGQGTSTDTQYF,TGTGCCAGCAGCTCGGCCCCAGGGCAGGGAACTAGCACAGATACGCAGTATTTT,TRBJ2-3,TRBV28,once,.
CASSQGVPWGSGNTIYF,TGTGCCAGCAGCCAAGGAGTCCCGTGGGGCTCTGGAAACACCATATATTTT,TRBJ1-3,TRBV3-1/TRBV3-2,few,.
CATSDSGTGGYNEQFF,TGTGCCACCAGTGACTCCGGGACAGGGGGCTACAATGAGCAGTTCTTC,TRBJ2-1,TRBV24-1,.,TRBD1
CASSQVRGGVKNIQYF,TGTGCCAGCAGCCAAGTGCGGGGGGGCGTCAAAAACATTCAGTACTTC,TRBJ2-4,TRBV3-1/TRBV3-2,.,TRBD2
CASSPPGWANTEAFF,TGTGCCAGCTCACCACCCGGTTGGGCTAACACTGAAGCTTTCTTT,TRBJ1-1,TRBV18,.,.
CASSPIAGGFTDTQYF,TGTGCCAGTAGTCCAATAGCGGGGGGGTTCACAGATACGCAGTATTTT,TRBJ2-3,TRBV19,.,TRBD2
CASSTRGGSNEQYF,TGTGCCAGTAGTACCCGGGGTGGGTCGAACGAGCAGTACTTC,TRBJ2-7,TRBV19,.,.
CASTEGQGVNQPQHF,TGTGCCAGCACCGAGGGACAGGGGGTTAATCAGCCCCAGCATTTT,TRBJ1-5,TRBV28,.,TRBD1
CSVVGQRGYEQFF,TGCAGCGTTGTGGGGCAGCGGGGGTATGAGCAGTTCTTC,TRBJ2-1,TRBV29-1,.,TRBD2
CASSSTGRETQYF,TGTGCCAGCAGCTCAACAGGGAGAGAGACCCAGTACTTC,TRBJ2-5,TRBV7-9,.,.
CAISGYLRTASTNEKLFF,TGTGCCATCAGTGGGTATTTGAGGACCGCGTCAACTAATGAAAAACTGTTTTTT,TRBJ1-4,TRBV10-3,.,.
CSVVRRGGRIRTSTDTQYF,TGCAGCGTTGTCCGGCGGGGGGGCCGTATTAGGACTAGCACAGATACGCAGTATTTT,TRBJ2-3,TRBV29-1,.,TRBD2
CAWSDGQGLNSPLHF,TGTGCCTGGAGTGATGGACAGGGACTAAATTCACCCCTCCACTTT,TRBJ1-6,TRBV30,few,TRBD1
CASIDFTRGASTDTQYF,TGTGCCAGCATCGACTTTACACGTGGCGCTAGCACAGATACGCAGTATTTT,TRBJ2-3,TRBV5-8,.,.
CSASAGARGRSWEQYF,TGCAGTGCTAGTGCGGGGGCCCGGGGCCGGAGCTGGGAGCAGTACTTC,TRBJ2-7,TRBV20-1,few,.
CASGPAGRETQYF,TGTGCCAGCGGCCCAGCGGGGCGAGAGACCCAGTACTTC,TRBJ2-5,TRBV11-3,once,TRBD2
CASSPGRTYEQYF,TGTGCCAGCTCACCGGGCCGAACCTACGAGCAGTACTTC,TRBJ2-7,TRBV18,.,.
CSVSGTRVGANVLTF,TGCAGCGTGTCCGGGACAAGGGTTGGGGCCAACGTCCTGACTTTC,TRBJ2-6,TRBV29-1,.,.
CASSQLGGGGADTQYF,TGTGCCAGCAGCCAATTAGGGGGGGGCGGGGCTGATACGCAGTATTTT,TRBJ2-3,TRBV4-2,.,.
CASSQRQDGEKLFF,TGTGCCAGCAGCCAGAGGCAGGACGGTGAAAAACTGTTTTTT,TRBJ1-4,TRBV3-1/TRBV3-2,.,.
CASSSGDEQFF,TGTGCCAGCAGCTCCGGGGATGAGCAGTTCTTC,TRBJ2-1,TRBV7-9,.,.
CSARTLETQYF,TGCAGTGCTAGAACTCTAGAGACCCAGTACTTC,TRBJ2-5,TRBV20-1,.,.
CASSSGLAGRETQYF,TGTGCCAGCAGTTCGGGACTAGCGGGGAGAGAGACCCAGTACTTC,TRBJ2-5,TRBV2,.,TRBD2
CASSDSGQGPYEQYF,TGTGCCAGCAGTGACTCGGGACAGGGACCCTACGAGCAGTACTTC,TRBJ2-7,TRBV6-4,.,TRBD1
CASSWGLAGVSGANVLTF,TGTGCCAGCAGCTGGGGACTAGCGGGGGTCTCTGGGGCCAACGTCCTGACTTTC,TRBJ2-6,TRBV5-4,.,TRBD2